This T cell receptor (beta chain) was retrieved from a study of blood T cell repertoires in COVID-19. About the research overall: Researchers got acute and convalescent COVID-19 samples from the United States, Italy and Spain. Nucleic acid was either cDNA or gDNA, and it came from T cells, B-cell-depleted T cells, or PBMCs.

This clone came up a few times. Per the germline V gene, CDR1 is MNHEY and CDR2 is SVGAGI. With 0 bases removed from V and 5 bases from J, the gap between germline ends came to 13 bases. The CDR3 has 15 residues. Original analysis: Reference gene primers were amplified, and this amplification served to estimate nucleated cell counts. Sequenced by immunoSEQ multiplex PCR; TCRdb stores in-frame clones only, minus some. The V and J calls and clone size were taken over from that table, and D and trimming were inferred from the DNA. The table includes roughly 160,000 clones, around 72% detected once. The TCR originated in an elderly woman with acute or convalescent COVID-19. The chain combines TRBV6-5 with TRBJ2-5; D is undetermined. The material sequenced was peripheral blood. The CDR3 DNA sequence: TGTGCCAGCAGTTACTCGTACACCAAAACGGAGACCCAGTACTTC. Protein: CASSYSYTKTETQYF.